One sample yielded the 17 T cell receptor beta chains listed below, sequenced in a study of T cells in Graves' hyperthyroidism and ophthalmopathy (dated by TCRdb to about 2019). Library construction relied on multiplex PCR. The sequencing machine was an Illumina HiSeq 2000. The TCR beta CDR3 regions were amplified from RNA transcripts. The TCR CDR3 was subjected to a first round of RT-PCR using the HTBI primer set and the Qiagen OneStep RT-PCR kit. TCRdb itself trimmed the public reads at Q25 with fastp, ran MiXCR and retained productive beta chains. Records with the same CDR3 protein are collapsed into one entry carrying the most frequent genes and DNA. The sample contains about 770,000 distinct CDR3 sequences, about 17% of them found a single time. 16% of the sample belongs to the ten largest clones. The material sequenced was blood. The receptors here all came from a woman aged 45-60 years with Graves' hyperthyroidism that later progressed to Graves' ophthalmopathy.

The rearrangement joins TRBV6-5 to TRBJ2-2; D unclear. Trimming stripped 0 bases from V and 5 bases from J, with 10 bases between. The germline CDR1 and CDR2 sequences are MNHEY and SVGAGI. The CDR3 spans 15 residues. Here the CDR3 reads CASSYSQIETGELFF. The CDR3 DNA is TGTGCCAGCAGTTACTCACAGATCGAAACCGGGGAGCTGTTTTTT.

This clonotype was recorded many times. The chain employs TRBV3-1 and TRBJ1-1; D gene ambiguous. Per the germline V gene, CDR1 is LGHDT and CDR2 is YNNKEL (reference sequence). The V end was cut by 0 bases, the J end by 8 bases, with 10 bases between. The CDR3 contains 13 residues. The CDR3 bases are TGTGCCAGCAGCCAAGATCCGTCCGGAGAAGCTTTCTTT. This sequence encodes CASSQDPSGEAFF.

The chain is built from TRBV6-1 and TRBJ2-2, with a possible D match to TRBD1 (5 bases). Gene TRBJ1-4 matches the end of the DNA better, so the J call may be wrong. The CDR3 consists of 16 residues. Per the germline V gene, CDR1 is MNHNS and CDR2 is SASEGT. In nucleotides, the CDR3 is TGTGCCAGCAGCTTCCCCGGTGGGGCCGCTAATGAAAAACTGTTTTTT. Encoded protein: CASSFPGGAANEKLFF.

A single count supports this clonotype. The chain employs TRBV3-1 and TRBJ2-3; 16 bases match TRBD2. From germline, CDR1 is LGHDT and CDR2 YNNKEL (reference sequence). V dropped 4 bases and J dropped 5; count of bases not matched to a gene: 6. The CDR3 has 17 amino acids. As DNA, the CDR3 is TGTGCCAGCAGCCCCGGGACTAGCGGGGGGGCCAAAGATACGCAGTATTTT. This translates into CASSPGTSGGAKDTQYF.

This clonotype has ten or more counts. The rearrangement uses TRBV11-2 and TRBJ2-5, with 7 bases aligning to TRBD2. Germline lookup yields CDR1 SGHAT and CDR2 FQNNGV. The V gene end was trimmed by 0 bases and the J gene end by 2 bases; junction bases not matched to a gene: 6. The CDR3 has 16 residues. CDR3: CASSLDGGEGQETQYF. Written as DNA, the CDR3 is TGTGCCAGCAGCTTAGATGGTGGGGAGGGGCAAGAGACCCAGTACTTC.

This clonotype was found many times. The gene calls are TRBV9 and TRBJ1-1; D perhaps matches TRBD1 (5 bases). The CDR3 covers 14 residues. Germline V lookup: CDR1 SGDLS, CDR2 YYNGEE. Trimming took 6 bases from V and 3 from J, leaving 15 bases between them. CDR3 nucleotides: TGTGCCAGCACCCCGGGGGGAGGGGACACTGAAGCTTTCTTT. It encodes CASTPGGGDTEAFF.

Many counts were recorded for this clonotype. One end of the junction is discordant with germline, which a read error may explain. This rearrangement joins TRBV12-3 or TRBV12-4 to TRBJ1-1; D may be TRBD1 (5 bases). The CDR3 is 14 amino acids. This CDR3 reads CASTLGVGNTEAFF. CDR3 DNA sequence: TGTGCCAGCACTTTAGGGGTTGGGAACACTGAAGCTTTCTTT.

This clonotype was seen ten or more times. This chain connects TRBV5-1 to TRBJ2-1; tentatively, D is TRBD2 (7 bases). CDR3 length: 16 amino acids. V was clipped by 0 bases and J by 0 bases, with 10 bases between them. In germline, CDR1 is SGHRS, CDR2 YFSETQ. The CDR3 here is CASSLDGGASYNEQFF. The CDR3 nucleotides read TGCGCCAGCAGCTTGGATGGGGGGGCCTCCTACAATGAGCAGTTCTTC.

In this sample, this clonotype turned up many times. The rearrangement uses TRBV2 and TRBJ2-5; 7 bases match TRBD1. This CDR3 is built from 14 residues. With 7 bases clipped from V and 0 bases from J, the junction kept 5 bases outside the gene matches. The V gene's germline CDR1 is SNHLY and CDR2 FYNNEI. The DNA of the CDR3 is TGTGCCAGCAACAGGGGACCAAACCAAGAGACCCAGTACTTC. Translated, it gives CASNRGPNQETQYF.

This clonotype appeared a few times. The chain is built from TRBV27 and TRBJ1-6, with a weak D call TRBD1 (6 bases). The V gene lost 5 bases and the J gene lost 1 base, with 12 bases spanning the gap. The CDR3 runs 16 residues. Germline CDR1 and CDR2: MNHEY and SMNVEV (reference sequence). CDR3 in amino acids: CASSARQESYNSPLHF. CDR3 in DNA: TGTGCCAGCAGTGCTCGACAGGAGTCCTATAATTCACCCCTCCACTTT.

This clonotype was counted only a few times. As DNA, the CDR3 is TGCAGCGTTGAACTCCGAGGACAGGGGTATGAGCAGTTCTTC. It encodes CSVELRGQGYEQFF. The rearrangement joins TRBV29-1 to TRBJ2-1; 9 bases map to TRBD1. This CDR3 comprises 14 residues. Per germline, CDR1 SQVTM and CDR2 ANQGSEA. The V segment lost 2 bases and the J segment 8 bases; nucleotides outside the gene matches: 7.

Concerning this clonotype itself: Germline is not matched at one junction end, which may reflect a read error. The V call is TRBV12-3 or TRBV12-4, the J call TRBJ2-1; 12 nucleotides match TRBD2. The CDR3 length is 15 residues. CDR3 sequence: CASSFLAGGDNKQFF. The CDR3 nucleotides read TGTGCCAGCAGTTTCCTAGCGGGGGGGGACAATAAGCAGTTCTTC.

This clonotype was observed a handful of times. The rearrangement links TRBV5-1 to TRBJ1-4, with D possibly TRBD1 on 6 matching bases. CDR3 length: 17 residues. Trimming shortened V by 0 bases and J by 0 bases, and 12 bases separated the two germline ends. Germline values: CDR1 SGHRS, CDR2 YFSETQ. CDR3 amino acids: CASSLVGATSTNEKLFF. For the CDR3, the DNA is TGCGCCAGCAGCTTGGTGGGGGCGACGTCAACTAATGAAAAACTGTTTTTT.

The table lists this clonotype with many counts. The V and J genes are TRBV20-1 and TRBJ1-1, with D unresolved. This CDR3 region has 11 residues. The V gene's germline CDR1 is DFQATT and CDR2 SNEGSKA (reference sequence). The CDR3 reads CSGKGSTEAFF. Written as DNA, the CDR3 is TGCAGCGGTAAGGGCAGTACTGAAGCTTTCTTT.

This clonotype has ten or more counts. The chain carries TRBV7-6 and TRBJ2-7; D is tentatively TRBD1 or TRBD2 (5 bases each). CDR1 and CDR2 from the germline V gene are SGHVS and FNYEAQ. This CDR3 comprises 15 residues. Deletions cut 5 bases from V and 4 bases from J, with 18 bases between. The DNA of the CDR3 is TGTGCCAGCAGCCCCGGCGGGTCGGGGCTATACGAGCAGTACTTC. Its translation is CASSPGGSGLYEQYF.

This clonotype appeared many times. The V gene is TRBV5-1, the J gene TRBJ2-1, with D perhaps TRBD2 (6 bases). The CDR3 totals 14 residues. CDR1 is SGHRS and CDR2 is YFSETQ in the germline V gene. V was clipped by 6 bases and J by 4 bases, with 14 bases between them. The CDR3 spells CASIQGGAYNEQFF. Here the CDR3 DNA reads TGCGCCAGCATTCAGGGCGGGGCGTACAATGAGCAGTTCTTC.

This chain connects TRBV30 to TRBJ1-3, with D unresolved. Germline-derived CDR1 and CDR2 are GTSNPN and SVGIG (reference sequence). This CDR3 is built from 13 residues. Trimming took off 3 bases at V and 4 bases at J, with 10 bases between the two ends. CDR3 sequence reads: CAWSAESGNTIYF. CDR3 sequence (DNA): TGTGCCTGGAGCGCCGAGTCAGGAAACACCATATATTTT.